The 3 T cell receptor beta chains presented below share a single source sample, sequenced in a study of blood T cell repertoires in COVID-19. Profiling relied on immunoSEQ multiplex PCR, and the TCRdb table lists in-frame clones only, not all of them. The table records about 370,000 clones, more than 70% of them present only once. Sequencing was performed on peripheral blood. All receptors derive from a woman aged 30 to 39 with COVID-19, enrolled during active disease.

The table lists this clone with a count of one. CDR3 DNA: TGCAGCGTTGAGACACAGGGAAACATTCAGTACTTC. Protein: CSVETQGNIQYF. The rearrangement links TRBV29-1 to TRBJ2-4; tentatively, D is TRBD1 (6 bases). Germline CDR1 is SQVTM and CDR2 is ANQGSEA. The CDR3 loop spans 12 amino acids. Trimming stripped 3 bases from V and 6 bases from J, with 9 bases between.

This chain joins TRBV27 and TRBJ2-7; 12 nucleotides line up with TRBD1. Germline V lookup: CDR1 MNHEY, CDR2 SMNVEV (reference sequence). The V gene end was trimmed by 5 bases and the J gene end by 6 bases; junction bases not matched to a gene: 5. The CDR3 extends over 14 amino acids. The CDR3 sequence: CASSPGTGGGEQYV. CDR3 nucleotide sequence: TGTGCCAGCAGTCCGGGGACAGGGGGCGGCGAGCAGTACGTC.

V is TRBV2 and J is TRBJ2-2; 11 nucleotides match TRBD1. Germline-derived CDR1 and CDR2 are SNHLY and FYNNEI. CDR3 length equals 14 residues. J was trimmed by 4 bases and V by 8 bases; bases with no gene match: 3. The CDR3 loop reads CASAGQGVTGELFF. The CDR3 region has the DNA TGTGCCAGCGCGGGACAGGGGGTCACCGGGGAGCTGTTTTTT.